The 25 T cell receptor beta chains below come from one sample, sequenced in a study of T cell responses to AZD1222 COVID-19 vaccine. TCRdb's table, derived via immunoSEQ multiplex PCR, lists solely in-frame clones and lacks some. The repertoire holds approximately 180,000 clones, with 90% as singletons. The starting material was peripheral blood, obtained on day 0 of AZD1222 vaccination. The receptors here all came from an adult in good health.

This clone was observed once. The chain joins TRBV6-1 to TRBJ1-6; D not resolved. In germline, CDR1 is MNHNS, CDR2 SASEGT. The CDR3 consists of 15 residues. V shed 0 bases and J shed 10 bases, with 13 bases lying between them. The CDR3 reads CASSEALGLESPLHF. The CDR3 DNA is TGTGCCAGCAGTGAAGCACTAGGGTTGGAATCACCCCTCCACTTT.

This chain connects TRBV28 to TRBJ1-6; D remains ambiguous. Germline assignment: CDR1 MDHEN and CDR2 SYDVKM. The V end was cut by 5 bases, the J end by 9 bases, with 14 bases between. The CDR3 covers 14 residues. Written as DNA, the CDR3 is TGTGCCAGCAGTCAGACCCGATGGGGTTCACCCCTCCACTTT. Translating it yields CASSQTRWGSPLHF.

CDR3 sequence reads: CASSSRPHMNTEAFF. CDR3 sequence (DNA): TGTGCCAGCAGCTCCCGCCCACATATGAACACTGAAGCTTTCTTT. The V call is TRBV11-2, the J call TRBJ1-1; D gene ambiguous. The CDR3 runs 15 residues. The germline V and J ends were trimmed by 4 bases and 0 bases, with 12 bases remaining between them. Germline V gene sequence: CDR1 SGHAT, CDR2 FQNNGV.

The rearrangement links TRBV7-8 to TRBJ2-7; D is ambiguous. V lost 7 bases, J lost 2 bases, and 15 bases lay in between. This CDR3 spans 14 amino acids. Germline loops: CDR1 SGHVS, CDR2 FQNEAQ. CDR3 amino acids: CASTSRAITYEQYF. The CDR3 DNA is TGTGCCAGCACCTCGAGAGCAATAACCTACGAGCAGTACTTC.

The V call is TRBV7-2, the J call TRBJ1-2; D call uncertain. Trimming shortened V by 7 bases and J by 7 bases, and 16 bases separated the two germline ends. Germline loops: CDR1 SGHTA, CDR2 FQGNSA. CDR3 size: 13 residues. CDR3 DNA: TGTGCCAGCACCCCGAGTCGCGGGAGTGGCTACACCTTC. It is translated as CASTPSRGSGYTF.

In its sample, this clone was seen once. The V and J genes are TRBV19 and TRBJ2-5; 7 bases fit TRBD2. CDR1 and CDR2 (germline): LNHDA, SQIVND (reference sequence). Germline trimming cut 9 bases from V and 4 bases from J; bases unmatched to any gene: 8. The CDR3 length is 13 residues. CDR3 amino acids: CASPNGGTETQYF. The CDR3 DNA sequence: TGTGCCAGCCCAAACGGGGGGACAGAGACCCAGTACTTC.

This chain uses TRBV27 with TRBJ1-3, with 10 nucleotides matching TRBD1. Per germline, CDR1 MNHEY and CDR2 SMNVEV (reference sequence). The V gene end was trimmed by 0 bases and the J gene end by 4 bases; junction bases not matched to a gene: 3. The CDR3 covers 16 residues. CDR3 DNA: TGTGCCAGCAGTTTATCGGGGACAGGGGTCGGAAACACCATATATTTT. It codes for CASSLSGTGVGNTIYF.

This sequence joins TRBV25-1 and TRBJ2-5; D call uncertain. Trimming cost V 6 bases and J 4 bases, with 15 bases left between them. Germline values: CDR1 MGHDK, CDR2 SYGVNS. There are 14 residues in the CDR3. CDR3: CASSPDPAPETQYF. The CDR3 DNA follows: TGTGCCAGCAGCCCCGATCCCGCCCCAGAGACCCAGTACTTC.

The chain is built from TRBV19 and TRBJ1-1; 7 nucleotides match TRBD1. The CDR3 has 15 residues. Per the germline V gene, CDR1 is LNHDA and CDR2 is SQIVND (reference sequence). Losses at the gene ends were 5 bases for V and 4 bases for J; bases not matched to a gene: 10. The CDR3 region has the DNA TGTGCCAGTAGTCCCAGACAGGGCTTAGGCACTGAAGCTTTCTTT. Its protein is CASSPRQGLGTEAFF.

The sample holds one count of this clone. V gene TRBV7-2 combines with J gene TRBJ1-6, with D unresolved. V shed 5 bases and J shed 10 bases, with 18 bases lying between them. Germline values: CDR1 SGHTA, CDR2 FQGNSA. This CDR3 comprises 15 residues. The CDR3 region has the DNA TGTGCCAGCAGCCGTAGCCCCGGAACTCGGTCACCCCTCCACTTT. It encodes CASSRSPGTRSPLHF.

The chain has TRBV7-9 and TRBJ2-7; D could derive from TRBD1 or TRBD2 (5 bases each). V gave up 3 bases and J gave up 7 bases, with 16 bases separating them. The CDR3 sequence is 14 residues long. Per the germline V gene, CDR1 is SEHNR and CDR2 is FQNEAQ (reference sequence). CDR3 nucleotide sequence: TGTGCCAGCAGCTTTGGGGACCCCCAGAAGGAGCAGTACTTC. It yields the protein CASSFGDPQKEQYF.

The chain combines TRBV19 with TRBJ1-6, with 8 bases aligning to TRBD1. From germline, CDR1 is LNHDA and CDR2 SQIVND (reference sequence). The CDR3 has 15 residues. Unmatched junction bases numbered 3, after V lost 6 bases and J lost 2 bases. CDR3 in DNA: TGTGCCAGTAGACTGGACAGGGCCTATAATTCACCCCTCCACTTT. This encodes CASRLDRAYNSPLHF. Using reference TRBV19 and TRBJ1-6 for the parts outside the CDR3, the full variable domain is DGGITQSPKYLFRKEGQNVTLSCEQNLNHDAMYWYRQDPGQGLRLIYYSQIVNDFQKGDIAEGYSVSREKKESFPLTVTSAQKNPTAFYLCASRLDRAYNSPLHFGNGTRLTVT.

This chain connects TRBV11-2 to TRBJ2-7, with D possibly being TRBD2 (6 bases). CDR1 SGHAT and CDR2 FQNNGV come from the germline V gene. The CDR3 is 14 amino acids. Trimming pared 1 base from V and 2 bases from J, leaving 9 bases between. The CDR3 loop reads CASSLVGGPYEQYF. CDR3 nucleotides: TGTGCCAGCAGCTTAGTCGGGGGTCCCTACGAGCAGTACTTC.

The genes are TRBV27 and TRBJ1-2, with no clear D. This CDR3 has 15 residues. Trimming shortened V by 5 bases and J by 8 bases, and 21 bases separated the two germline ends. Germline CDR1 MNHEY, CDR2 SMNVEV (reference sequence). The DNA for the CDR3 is TGTGCCAGCAGTCCGACCCCTGAACGAACGGGGGGCTACACCTTC. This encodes CASSPTPERTGGYTF.

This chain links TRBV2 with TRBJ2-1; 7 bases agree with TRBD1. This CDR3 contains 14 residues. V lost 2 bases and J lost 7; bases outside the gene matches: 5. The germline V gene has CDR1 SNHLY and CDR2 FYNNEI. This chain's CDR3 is CASSERGLGNEQFF. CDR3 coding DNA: TGTGCCAGCAGTGAAAGGGGGCTTGGGAATGAGCAGTTCTTC.

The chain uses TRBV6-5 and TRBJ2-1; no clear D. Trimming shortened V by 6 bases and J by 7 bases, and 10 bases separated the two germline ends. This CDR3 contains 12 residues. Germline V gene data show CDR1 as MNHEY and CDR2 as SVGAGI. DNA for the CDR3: TGTGCCAGCAGGCAAACTCAGAATGAGCAGTTCTTC. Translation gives CASRQTQNEQFF.

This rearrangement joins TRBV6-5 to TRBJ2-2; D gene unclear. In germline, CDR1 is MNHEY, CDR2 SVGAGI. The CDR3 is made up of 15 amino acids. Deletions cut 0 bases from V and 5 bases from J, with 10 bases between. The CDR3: CASSYSLLVTGELFF. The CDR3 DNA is TGTGCCAGCAGTTACTCCCTGTTGGTGACCGGGGAGCTGTTTTTT.

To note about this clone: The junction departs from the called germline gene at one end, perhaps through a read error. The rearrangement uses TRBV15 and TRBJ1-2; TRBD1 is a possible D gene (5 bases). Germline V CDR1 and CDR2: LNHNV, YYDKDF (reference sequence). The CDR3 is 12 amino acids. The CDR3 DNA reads TGTGCCACCAGCAGAGAAGGGACGGCGGGTTCTTTC. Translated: CATSREGTAGSF.

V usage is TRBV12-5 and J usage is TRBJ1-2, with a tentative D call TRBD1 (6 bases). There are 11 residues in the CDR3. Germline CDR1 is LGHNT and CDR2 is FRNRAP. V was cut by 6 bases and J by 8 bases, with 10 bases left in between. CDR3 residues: CASGKGGGYTF. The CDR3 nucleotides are TGTGCTAGTGGAAAAGGGGGAGGCTACACCTTC. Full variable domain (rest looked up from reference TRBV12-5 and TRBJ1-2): DARVTQTPRHKVTEMGQEVTMRCQPILGHNTVFWYRQTMMQGLELLAYFRNRAPLDDSGMPKDRFSAEMPDATLATLKIQPSEPRDSAVYFCASGKGGGYTFGSGTRLTVV.

In DNA, the CDR3 is TGTGCCAGCAGTGAAAGGCGGGGGTCGGGCACAGATACGCAGTATTTT. Its protein is CASSERRGSGTDTQYF. The J gene is TRBJ2-3, the V gene TRBV6-1; 7 positions agree with TRBD2. J lost 1 base, V lost 2 bases, and 6 bases had no gene match. CDR1 and CDR2 (germline): MNHNS, SASEGT. The CDR3 runs to 16 residues.

This CDR3 reads CASSLGQGVNYGYTF. CDR3 nucleotides: TGTGCCAGCAGCTTGGGGCAGGGGGTTAACTATGGCTACACCTTC. This chain joins TRBV5-4 and TRBJ1-2; 7 nucleotides match TRBD1. V shed 0 bases, J shed 1 base, and the junction held 3 bases outside the gene matches. CDR1 and CDR2 from the germline V gene are SGHNT and YYREEE (reference sequence). The CDR3 contains 15 residues.

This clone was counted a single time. The CDR3 reads CASSQDPLNTEAFF. CDR3 in DNA: TGTGCCAGCAGCCAAGATCCCTTGAACACTGAAGCTTTCTTT. The V gene is TRBV3-1 (or the pseudogene TRBV3-2), the J gene TRBJ1-1; D is unresolved. V shed 0 bases and J shed 0 bases, with 5 bases lying between them. Germline-derived CDR1 and CDR2 are LGHDT and YNNKEL (reference sequence). The CDR3 loop spans 14 amino acids.

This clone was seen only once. CDR3 amino acids: CASSTSGTGVEKLFF. CDR3 sequence (DNA): TGTGCCAGCAGCACTTCCGGGACAGGGGTTGAAAAACTGTTTTTT. The V call is TRBV7-9, the J call TRBJ1-4, with 10 positions matching TRBD1. Germline trimming cut 5 bases from V and 7 bases from J; bases unmatched to any gene: 7. CDR3 length: 15 amino acids. Germline CDR1 SEHNR, CDR2 FQNEAQ (reference sequence).

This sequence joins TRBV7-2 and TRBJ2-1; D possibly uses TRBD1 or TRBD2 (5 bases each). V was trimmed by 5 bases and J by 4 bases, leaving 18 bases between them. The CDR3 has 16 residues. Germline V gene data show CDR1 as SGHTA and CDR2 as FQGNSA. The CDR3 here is CASSQKSGPPYNEQFF. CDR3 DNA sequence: TGTGCCAGCAGCCAAAAGTCGGGACCGCCATACAATGAGCAGTTCTTC. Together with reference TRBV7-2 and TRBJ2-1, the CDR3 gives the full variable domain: GAGVSQSPSNKVTEKGKDVELRCDPISGHTALYWYRQSLGQGLEFLIYFQGNSAPDKSGLPSDRFSAERTGGSVSTLTIQRTQQEDSAVYLCASSQKSGPPYNEQFFGPGTRLTVL.

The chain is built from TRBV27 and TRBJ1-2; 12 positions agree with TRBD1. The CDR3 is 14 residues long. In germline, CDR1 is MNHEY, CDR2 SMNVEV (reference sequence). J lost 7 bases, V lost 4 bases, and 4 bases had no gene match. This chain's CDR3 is CASSWDRGLGGYTF. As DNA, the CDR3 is TGTGCCAGCAGTTGGGACAGGGGGCTAGGTGGCTACACCTTC.